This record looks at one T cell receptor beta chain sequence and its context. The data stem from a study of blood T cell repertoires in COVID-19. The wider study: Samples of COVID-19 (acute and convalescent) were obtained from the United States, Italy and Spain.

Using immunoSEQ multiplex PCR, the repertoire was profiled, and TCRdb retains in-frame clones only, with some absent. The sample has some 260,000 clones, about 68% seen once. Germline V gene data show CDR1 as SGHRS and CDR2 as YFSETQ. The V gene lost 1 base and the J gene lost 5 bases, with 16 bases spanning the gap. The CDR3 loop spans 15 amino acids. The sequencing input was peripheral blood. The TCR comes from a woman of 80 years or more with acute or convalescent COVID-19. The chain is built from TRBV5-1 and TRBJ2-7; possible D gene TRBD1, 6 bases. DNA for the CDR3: TGCGCCAGCAGCTTGACCAGGGGAGAGGTAAACGAGCAGTACTTC. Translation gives CASSLTRGEVNEQYF.